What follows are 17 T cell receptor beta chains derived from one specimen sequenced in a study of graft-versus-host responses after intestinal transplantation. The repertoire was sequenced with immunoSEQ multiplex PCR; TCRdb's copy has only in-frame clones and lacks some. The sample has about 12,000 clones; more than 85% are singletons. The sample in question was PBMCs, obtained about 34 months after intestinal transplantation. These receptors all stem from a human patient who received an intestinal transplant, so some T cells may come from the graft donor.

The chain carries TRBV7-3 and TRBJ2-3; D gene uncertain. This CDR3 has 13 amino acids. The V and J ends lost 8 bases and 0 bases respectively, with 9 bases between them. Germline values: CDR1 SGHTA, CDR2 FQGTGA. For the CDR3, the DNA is TGTGCCAGCCACGACTGGAGCACAGATACGCAGTATTTT. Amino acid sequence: CASHDWSTDTQYF.

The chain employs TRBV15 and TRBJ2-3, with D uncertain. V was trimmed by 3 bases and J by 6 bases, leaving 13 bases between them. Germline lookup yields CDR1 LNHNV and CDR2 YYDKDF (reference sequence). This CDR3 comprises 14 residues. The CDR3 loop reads CATSSRGAPDTQYF. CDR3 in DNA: TGTGCCACCAGCAGCCGAGGCGCCCCCGATACGCAGTATTTT.

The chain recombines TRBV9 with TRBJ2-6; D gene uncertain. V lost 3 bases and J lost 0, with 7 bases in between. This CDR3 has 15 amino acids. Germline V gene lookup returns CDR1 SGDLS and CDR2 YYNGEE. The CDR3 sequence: CASSARGSGANVLTF. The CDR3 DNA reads TGTGCCAGCAGCGCCAGAGGCTCTGGGGCCAACGTCCTGACTTTC.

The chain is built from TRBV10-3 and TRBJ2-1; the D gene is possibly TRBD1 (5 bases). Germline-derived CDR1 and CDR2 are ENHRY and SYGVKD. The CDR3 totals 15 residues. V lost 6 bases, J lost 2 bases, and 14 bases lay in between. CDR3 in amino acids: CAIRDTNHPYNEQFF. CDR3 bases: TGTGCCATCAGGGACACCAACCACCCCTACAATGAGCAGTTCTTC.

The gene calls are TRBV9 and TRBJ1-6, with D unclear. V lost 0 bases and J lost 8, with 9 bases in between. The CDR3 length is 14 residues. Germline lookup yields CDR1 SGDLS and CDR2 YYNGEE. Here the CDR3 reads CASSVGGFDSPLHF. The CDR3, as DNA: TGTGCCAGCAGCGTAGGAGGGTTTGATTCACCCCTCCACTTT.

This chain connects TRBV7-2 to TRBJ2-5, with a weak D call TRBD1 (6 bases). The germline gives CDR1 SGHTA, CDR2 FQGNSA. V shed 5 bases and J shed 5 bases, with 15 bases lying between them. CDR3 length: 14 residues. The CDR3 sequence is CASSPGQFQETQYF. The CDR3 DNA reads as TGTGCCAGCAGCCCTGGACAGTTCCAGGAGACCCAGTACTTC.

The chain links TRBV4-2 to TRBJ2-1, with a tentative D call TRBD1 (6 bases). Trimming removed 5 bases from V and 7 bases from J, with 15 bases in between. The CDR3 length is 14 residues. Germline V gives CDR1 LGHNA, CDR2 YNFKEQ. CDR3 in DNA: TGTGCCAGCAGCTTGATCGAACAGGGTAATGAGCAGTTCTTC. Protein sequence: CASSLIEQGNEQFF.

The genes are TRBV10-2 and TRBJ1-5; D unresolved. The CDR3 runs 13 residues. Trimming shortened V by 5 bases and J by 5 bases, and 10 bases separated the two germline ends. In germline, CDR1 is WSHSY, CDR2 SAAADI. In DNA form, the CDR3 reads TGCGCCAGCAGTTTTCAGAGCGATCAGCCCCAGCATTTT. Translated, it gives CASSFQSDQPQHF.

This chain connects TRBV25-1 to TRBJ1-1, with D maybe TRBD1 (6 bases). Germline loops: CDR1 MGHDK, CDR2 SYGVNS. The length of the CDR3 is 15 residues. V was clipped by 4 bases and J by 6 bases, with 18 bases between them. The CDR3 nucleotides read TGTGCCAGCAGTGCCATGGAGAAAGGGGGGGCTGAAGCTTTCTTT. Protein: CASSAMEKGGAEAFF.

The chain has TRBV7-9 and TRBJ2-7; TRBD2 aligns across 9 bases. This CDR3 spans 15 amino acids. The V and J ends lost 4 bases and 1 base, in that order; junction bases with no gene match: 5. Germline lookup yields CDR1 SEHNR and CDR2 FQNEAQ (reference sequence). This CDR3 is CASSYLAGRSYEQYF. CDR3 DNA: TGTGCCAGCAGCTACCTAGCGGGGCGTTCCTACGAGCAGTACTTC.

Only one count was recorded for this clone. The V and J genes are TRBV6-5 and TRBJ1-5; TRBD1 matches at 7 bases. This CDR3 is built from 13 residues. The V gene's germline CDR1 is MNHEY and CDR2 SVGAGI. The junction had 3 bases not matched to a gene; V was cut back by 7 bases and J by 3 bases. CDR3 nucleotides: TGTGCCAGCAAGGGGGCCTACAATCAGCCCCAGCATTTT. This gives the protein CASKGAYNQPQHF.

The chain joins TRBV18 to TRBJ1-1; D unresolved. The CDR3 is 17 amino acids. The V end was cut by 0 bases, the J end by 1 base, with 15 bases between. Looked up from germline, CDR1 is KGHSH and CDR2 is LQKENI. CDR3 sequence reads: CASSPPSPVGGNTEAFF. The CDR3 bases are TGTGCCAGCTCACCACCGTCCCCAGTAGGTGGGAACACTGAAGCTTTCTTT.

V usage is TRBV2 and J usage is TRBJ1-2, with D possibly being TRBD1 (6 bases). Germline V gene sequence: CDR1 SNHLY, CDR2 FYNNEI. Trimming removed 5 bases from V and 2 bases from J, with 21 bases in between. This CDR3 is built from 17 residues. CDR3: CASSPIPGHATNYGYTF. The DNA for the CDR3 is TGTGCCAGCAGTCCTATCCCGGGACACGCAACCAACTATGGCTACACCTTC.

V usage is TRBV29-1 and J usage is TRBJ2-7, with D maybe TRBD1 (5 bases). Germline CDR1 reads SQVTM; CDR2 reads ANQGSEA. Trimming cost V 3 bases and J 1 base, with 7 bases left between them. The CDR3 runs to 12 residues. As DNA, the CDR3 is TGCAGCGTTGAGGCAGGGTCCTACGAGCAGTACTTC. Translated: CSVEAGSYEQYF.

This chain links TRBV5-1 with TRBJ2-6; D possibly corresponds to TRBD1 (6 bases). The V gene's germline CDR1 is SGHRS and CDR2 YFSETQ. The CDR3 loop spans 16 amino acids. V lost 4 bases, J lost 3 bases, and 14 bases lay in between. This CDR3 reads CASSVGAEGGANVLTF. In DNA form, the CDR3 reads TGCGCCAGCAGCGTGGGGGCGGAAGGTGGGGCCAACGTCCTGACTTTC.

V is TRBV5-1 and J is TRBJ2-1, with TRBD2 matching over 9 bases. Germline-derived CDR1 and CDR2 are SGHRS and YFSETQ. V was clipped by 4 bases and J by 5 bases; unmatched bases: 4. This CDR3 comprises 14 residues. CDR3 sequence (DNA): TGCGCCAGCAGCATAGCGGGGGCTAACAATGAGCAGTTCTTC. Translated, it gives CASSIAGANNEQFF.

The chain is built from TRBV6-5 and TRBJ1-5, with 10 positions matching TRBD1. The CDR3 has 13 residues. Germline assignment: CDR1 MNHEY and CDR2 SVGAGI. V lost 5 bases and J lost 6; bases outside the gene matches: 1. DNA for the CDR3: TGTGCCAGCAGTAGGACAGGGGGTCAGCCCCAGCATTTT. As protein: CASSRTGGQPQHF.